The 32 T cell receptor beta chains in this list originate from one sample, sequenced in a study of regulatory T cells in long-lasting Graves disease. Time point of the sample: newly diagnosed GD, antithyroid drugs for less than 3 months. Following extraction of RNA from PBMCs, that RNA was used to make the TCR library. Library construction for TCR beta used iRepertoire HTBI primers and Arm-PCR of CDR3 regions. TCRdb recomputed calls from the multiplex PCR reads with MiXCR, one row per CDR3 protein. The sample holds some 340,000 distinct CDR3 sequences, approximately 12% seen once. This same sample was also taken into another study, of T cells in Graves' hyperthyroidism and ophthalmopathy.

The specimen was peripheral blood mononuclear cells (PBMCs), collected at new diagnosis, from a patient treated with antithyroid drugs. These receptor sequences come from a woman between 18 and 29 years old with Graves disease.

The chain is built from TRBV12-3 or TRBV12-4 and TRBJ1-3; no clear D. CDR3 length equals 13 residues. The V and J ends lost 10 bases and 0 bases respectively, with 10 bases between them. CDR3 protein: CATPRASGNTIYF. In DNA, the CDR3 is TGTGCCACCCCAAGGGCCTCTGGAAACACCATATATTTT.

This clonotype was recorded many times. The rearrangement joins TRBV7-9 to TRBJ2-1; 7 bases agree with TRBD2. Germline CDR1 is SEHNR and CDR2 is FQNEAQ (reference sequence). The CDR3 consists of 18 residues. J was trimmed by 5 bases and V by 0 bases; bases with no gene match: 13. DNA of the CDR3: TGTGCCAGCAGCTTAGCGCGAGGAGCGGGACGAACAGACAATGAGCAGTTCTTC. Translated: CASSLARGAGRTDNEQFF.

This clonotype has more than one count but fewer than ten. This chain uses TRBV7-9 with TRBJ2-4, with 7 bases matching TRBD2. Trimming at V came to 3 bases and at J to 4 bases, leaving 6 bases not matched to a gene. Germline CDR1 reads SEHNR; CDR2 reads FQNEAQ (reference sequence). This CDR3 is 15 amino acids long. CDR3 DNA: TGTGCCAGCAGCTTTTGGGGGGGGGGAAAAAACATTCAGTACTTC. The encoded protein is CASSFWGGGKNIQYF.

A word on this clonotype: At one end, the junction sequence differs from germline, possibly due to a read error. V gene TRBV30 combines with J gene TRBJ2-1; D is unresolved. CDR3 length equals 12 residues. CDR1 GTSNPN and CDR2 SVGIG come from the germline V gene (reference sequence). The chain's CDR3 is CAWSGSWNERFF. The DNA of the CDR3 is TGTGCCTGGAGTGGGTCTTGGAATGAGCGGTTCTTC.

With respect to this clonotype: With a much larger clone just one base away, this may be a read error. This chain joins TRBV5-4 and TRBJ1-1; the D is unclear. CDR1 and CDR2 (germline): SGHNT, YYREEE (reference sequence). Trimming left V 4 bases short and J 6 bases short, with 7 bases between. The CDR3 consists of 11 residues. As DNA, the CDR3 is TGTGCCAGCAGCAACGGACCTGAAGCTTTCTTT. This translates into CASSNGPEAFF.

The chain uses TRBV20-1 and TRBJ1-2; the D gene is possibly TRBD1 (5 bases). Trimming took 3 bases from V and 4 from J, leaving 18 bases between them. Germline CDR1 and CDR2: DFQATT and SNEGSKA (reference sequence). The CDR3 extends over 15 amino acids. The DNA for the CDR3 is TGCAGTGCTAGGGGGGATGGGGGTTCTGGCTATGGCTACACCTTC. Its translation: CSARGDGGSGYGYTF.

The CDR3 sequence: CASSQDRDNEQFF. In DNA form, the CDR3 reads TGCGCCAGCAGCCAAGATCGGGACAATGAGCAGTTCTTC. The chain couples TRBV4-3 to TRBJ2-1; the D is unclear. The CDR3 extends over 13 amino acids. Germline CDR1 and CDR2: LGHNA and YSLEER. V was cut by 0 bases and J by 5 bases, with 5 bases left in between.

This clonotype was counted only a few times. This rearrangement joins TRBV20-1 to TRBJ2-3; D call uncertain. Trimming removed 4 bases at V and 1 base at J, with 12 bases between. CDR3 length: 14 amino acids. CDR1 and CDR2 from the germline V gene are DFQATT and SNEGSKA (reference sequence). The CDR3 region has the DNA TGCAGTGCTAACGACCCGTCAGGCACAGATACGCAGTATTTT. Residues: CSANDPSGTDTQYF.

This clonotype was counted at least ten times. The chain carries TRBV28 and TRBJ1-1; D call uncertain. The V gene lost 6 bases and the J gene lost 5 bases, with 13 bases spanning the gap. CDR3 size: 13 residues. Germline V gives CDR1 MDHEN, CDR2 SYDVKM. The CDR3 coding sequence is TGTGCCAGCAGAATTTCCCTGGGGACTGAAGCTTTCTTT. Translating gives CASRISLGTEAFF.

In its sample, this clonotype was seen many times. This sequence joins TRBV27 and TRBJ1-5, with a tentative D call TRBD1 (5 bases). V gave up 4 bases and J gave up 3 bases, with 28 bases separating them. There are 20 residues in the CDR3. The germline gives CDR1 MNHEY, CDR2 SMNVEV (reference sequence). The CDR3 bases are TGTGCCAGCAGTTCCCTTGGCCGGATCGGACTGTCGGGGCTCAATCAGCCCCAGCATTTT. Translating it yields CASSSLGRIGLSGLNQPQHF.

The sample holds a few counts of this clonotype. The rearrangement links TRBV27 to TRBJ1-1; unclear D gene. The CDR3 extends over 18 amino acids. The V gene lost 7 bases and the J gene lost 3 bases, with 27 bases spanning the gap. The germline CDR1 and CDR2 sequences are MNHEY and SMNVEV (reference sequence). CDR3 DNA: TGTGCCAGCACCACCTATCTGGGGAGAAGGTCGAAGGACACTGAAGCTTTCTTT. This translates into CASTTYLGRRSKDTEAFF.

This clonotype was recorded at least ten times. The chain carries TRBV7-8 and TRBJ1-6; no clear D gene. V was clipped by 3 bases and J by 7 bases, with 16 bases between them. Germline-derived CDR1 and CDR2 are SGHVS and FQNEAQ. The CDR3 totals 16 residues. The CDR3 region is CASSFDAEVSNSPLHF. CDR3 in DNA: TGTGCCAGCAGCTTTGACGCGGAGGTTTCAAATTCACCCCTCCACTTT.

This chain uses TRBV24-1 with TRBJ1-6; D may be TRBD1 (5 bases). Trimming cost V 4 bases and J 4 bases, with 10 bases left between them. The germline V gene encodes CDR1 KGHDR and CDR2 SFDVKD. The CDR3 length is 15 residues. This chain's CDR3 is CATSEGPDYNSPLHF. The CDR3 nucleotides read TGTGCCACCAGTGAGGGACCTGATTATAATTCACCCCTCCACTTT.

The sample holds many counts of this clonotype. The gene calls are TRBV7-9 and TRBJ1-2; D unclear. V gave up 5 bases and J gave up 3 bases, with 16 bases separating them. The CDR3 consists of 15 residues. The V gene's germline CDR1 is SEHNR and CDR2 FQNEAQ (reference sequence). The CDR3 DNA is TGTGCCAGCAGCGTCAGACTCGAACCGGACTATGGCTACACCTTC. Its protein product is CASSVRLEPDYGYTF.

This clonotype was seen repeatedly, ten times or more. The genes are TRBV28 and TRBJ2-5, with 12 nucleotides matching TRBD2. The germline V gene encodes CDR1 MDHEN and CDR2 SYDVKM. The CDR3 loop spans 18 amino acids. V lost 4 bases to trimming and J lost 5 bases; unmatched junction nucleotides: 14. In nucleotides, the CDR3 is TGTGCCAGCAGTTCCCGTAAAAGACTAGCGGGAGTACGGGAGACCCAGTACTTC. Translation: CASSSRKRLAGVRETQYF.

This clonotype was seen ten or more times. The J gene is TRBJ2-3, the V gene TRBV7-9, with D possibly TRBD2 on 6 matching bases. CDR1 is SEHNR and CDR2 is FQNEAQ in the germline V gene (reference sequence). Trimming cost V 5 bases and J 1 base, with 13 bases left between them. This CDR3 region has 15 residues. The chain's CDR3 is CASSQRESGTDTQYF. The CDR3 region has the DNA TGTGCCAGCAGCCAACGGGAGTCTGGCACAGATACGCAGTATTTT.

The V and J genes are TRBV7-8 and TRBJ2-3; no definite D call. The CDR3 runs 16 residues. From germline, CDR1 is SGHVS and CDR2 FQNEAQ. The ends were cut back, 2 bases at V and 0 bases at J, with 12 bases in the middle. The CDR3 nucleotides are TGTGCCAGCAGCTTATCATCCCGGATCAGCACAGATACGCAGTATTTT. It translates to CASSLSSRISTDTQYF. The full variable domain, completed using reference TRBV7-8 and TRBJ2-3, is GAGVSQSPRYKVAKRGQDVALRCDPISGHVSLFWYQQALGQGPEFLTYFQNEAQLDKSGLPSDRFFAERPEGSVSTLKIQRTQQEDSAVYLCASSLSSRISTDTQYFGPGTRLTVL.

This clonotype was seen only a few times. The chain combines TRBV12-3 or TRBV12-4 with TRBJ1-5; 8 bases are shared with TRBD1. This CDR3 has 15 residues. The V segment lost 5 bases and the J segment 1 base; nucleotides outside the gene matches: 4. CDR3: CASSRGDRSNQPQHF. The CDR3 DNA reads TGTGCCAGCAGTCGGGGGGACAGGAGCAATCAGCCCCAGCATTTT.

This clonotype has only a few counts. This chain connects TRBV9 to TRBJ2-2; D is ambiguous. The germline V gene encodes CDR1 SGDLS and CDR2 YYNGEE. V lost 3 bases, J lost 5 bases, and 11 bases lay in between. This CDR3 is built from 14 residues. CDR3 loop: CASSATELTGELFF. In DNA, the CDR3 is TGTGCCAGCAGCGCCACAGAGCTGACCGGGGAGCTGTTTTTT.

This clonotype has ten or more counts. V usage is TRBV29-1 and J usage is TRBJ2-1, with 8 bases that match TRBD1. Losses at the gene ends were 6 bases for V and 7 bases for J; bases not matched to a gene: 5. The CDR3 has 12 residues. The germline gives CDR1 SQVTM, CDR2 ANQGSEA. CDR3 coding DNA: TGCAGCGTCCCGCAGGGGGCAAATGAGCAGTTCTTC. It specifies CSVPQGANEQFF.

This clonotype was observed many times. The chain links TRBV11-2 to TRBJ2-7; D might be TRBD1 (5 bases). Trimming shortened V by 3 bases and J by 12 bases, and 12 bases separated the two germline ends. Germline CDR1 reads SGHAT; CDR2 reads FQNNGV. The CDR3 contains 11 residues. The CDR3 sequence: CASSFKGHVYV. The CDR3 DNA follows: TGTGCCAGCAGCTTCAAGGGGCACGTGTACGTC.

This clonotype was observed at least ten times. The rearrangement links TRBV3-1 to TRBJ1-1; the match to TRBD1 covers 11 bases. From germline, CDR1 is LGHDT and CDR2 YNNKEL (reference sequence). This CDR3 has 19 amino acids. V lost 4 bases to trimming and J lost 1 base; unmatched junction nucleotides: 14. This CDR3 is CASSLLLIGTGGSNTEAFF. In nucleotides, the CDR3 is TGTGCCAGCAGCCTACTACTCATCGGGACAGGGGGATCGAACACTGAAGCTTTCTTT. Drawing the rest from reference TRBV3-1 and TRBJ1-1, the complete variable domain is DTAVSQTPKYLVTQMGNDKSIKCEQNLGHDTMYWYKQDSKKFLKIMFSYNNKELIINETVPNRFSPKSPDKAHLNLHINSLELGDSAVYFCASSLLLIGTGGSNTEAFFGQGTRLTVV.

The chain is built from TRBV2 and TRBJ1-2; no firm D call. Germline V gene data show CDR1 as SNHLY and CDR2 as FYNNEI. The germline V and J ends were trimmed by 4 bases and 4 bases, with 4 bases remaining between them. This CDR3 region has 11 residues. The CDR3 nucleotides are TGTGCCAGCAGTGTAAGCTATGGCTACACCTTC. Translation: CASSVSYGYTF.

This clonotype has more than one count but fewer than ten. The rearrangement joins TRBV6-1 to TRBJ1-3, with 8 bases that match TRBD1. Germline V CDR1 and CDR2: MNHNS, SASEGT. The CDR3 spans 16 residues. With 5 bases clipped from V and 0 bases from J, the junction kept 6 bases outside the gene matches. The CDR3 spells CASSPRGPSSGNTIYF. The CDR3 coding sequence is TGTGCCAGCAGTCCCAGGGGGCCGAGCTCTGGAAACACCATATATTTT.

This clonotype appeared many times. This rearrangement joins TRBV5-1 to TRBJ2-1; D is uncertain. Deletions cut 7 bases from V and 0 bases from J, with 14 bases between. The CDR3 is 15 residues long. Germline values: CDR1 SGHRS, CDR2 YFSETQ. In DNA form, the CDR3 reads TGCGCCAGCCGACGTTCTCCGAGCTCCTACAATGAGCAGTTCTTC. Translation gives CASRRSPSSYNEQFF. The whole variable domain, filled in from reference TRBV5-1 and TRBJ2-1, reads KAGVTQTPRYLIKTRGQQVTLSCSPISGHRSVSWYQQTPGQGLQFLFEYFSETQRNKGNFPGRFSGRQFSNSRSEMNVSTLELGDSALYLCASRRSPSSYNEQFFGPGTRLTVL.

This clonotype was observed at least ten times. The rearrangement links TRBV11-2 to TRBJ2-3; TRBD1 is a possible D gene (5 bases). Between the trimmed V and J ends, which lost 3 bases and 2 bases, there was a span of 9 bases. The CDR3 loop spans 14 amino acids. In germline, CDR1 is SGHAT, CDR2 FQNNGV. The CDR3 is CASSFLGATDTQYF. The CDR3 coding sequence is TGTGCCAGCAGCTTTTTAGGGGCCACAGATACGCAGTATTTT.

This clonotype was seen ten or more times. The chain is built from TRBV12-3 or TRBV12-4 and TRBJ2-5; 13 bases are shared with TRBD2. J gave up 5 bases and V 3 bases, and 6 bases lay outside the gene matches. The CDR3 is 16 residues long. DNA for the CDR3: TGTGCCAGCAGTTTTTTACTAGCGGGGGGGCCGGAGACCCAGTACTTC. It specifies CASSFLLAGGPETQYF.

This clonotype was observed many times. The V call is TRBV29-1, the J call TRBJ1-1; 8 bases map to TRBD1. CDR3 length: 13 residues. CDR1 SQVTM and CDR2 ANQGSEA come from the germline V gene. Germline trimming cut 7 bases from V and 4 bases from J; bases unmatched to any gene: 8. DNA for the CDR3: TGCAGCGCCATCGGACAGGGAGGCACTGAAGCTTTCTTT. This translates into CSAIGQGGTEAFF.

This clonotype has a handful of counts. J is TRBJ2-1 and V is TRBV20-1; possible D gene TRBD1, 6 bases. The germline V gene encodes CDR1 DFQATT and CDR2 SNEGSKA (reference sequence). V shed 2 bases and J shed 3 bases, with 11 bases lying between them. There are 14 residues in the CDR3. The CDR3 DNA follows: TGCAGTGCTAGACCCAAACAGGGCTACAATGAGCAGTTCTTC. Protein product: CSARPKQGYNEQFF.

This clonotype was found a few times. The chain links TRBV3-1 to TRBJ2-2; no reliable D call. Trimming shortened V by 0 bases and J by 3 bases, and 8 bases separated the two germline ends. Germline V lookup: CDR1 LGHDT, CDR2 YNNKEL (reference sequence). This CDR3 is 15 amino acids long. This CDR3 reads CASSQEGYYTGELFF. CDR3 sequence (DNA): TGTGCCAGCAGCCAAGAAGGATATTACACCGGGGAGCTGTTTTTT.

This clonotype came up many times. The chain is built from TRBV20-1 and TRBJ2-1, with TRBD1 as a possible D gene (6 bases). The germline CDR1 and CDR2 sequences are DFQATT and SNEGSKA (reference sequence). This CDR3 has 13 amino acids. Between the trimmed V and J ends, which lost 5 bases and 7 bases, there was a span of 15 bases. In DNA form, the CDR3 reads TGCAGTGCTCACAGGGAAATAGGAAATGAGCAGTTCTTC. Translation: CSAHREIGNEQFF.

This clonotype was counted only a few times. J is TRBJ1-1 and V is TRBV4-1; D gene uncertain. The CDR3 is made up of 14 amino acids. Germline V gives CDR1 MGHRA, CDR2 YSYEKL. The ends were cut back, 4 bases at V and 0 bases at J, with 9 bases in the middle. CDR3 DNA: TGCGCCAGCAGCCGTAGGCTCTTGAACACTGAAGCTTTCTTT. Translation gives CASSRRLLNTEAFF.